One sample yielded the 17 T cell receptor beta chains listed below, sequenced in a study of T cell responses to AZD1222 COVID-19 vaccine. TCRdb keeps only in-frame clones here, not all; method: immunoSEQ multiplex PCR. The table has about 160,000 clones, about 93% seen once. The specimen comprised peripheral blood, sampled on day 0 of AZD1222 vaccination. The receptors were gathered from an adult in good health.

This chain connects TRBV2 to TRBJ2-5; D call uncertain. Germline V gene lookup returns CDR1 SNHLY and CDR2 FYNNEI. V lost 4 bases and J lost 8, with 20 bases in between. There are 15 residues in the CDR3. The CDR3 reads CASSAGYRLGKTQYF. DNA for the CDR3: TGTGCCAGCAGTGCCGGCTACCGGTTAGGGAAAACCCAGTACTTC.

The V call is TRBV6-2 or TRBV6-3, the J call TRBJ2-7, with 8 positions matching TRBD2. Looked up from germline, CDR1 is MNHEY and CDR2 is SVGEGT. CDR3 length: 16 amino acids. V shed 2 bases and J 7 bases; nucleotides not matched to a gene: 13. CDR3 sequence reads: CASSYLPGRGGFEQYV. CDR3 in DNA: TGTGCCAGCAGTTACCTCCCCGGTCGGGGGGGCTTTGAGCAGTACGTC.

The chain employs TRBV11-2 and TRBJ1-1, with D perhaps TRBD1 (5 bases). The V gene's germline CDR1 is SGHAT and CDR2 FQNNGV. The CDR3 spans 15 residues. Trimming removed 5 bases from V and 2 bases from J, with 15 bases in between. The CDR3 loop reads CASSLLWGRNTEAFF. CDR3 nucleotide sequence: TGTGCCAGCAGCCTCTTGTGGGGGAGAAACACTGAAGCTTTCTTT.

The V call is TRBV6-1, the J call TRBJ2-5, with no clear D. Germline-derived CDR1 and CDR2 are MNHNS and SASEGT. This CDR3 is built from 12 residues. Trimming removed 3 bases from V and 5 bases from J, with 7 bases in between. This CDR3 reads CASSEIRETQYF. Written as DNA, the CDR3 is TGTGCCAGCAGTGAGATCCGGGAGACCCAGTACTTC.

This chain links TRBV12-5 with TRBJ2-1, with D possibly matching TRBD1 (5 bases). CDR3 size: 16 residues. CDR1 and CDR2 (germline): LGHNT, FRNRAP. V was trimmed by 6 bases and J by 4 bases, leaving 19 bases between them. Written as DNA, the CDR3 is TGTGCTAGTGGCCCCTCCCGTGGGGCTACATACAATGAGCAGTTCTTC. The encoded protein is CASGPSRGATYNEQFF.

This clone appeared a single time. The gene calls are TRBV12-3 or TRBV12-4 and TRBJ1-5, with D unresolved. The V end lost 7 bases, the J end lost 6 bases, and 10 bases lay between the germline ends. The CDR3 contains 12 residues. CDR3: CASTLLGQPQHF. As DNA, the CDR3 is TGTGCCAGCACCCTATTGGGTCAGCCCCAGCATTTT.

The chain joins TRBV6-5 to TRBJ1-1, with 12 bases lining up with TRBD1. V shed 2 bases and J 4 bases; nucleotides not matched to a gene: 2. In germline, CDR1 is MNHEY, CDR2 SVGAGI. CDR3 length: 15 amino acids. The CDR3 loop reads CASSYPGQGATEAFF. In nucleotides, the CDR3 is TGTGCCAGCAGTTACCCGGGACAGGGGGCCACTGAAGCTTTCTTT.

This chain joins TRBV5-8 and TRBJ2-7; TRBD2 aligns across 9 bases. With V trimmed by 0 bases and J by 1 base, 2 bases remained unmatched. This CDR3 is built from 15 residues. Germline V gene sequence: CDR1 SGHTS, CDR2 YDEGEE. In nucleotides, the CDR3 is TGTGCCAGCAGCTTGGGACTAGCGGATTCCTACGAGCAGTACGTC. Translated, it gives CASSLGLADSYEQYV.

The V and J genes are TRBV24-1 and TRBJ2-1; 8 bases align to TRBD2. Germline V CDR1 and CDR2: KGHDR, SFDVKD. This CDR3 region has 13 residues. Losses at the gene ends were 3 bases for V and 7 bases for J; bases not matched to a gene: 1. The CDR3 DNA is TGTGCCACCAGTGATGGCGGGGGGAATGAGCAGTTCTTC. Translation gives CATSDGGGNEQFF.

The chain uses TRBV27 and TRBJ1-6; tentatively, D is TRBD1 (6 bases). This CDR3 region has 15 residues. V was shortened by 2 bases and J by 4 bases, with 9 bases between the two germline ends. Germline V gene lookup returns CDR1 MNHEY and CDR2 SMNVEV (reference sequence). The DNA for the CDR3 is TGTGCCAGCAGTTTACAGGGGTTTTATAATTCACCCCTCCACTTT. Amino acids: CASSLQGFYNSPLHF.

The rearrangement uses TRBV9 and TRBJ1-3; 8 positions match TRBD1. The CDR3 length is 15 residues. V trimming: 3 bases; J trimming: 4 bases; junction bases outside the gene matches: 6. Germline CDR1 is SGDLS and CDR2 is YYNGEE. CDR3 nucleotide sequence: TGTGCCAGCAGCGCAGACGGGACAGGAGGAAACACCATATATTTT. The encoded protein is CASSADGTGGNTIYF. The entire variable domain, with the rest obtained from reference TRBV9 and TRBJ1-3, is as follows: DSGVTQTPKHLITATGQRVTLRCSPRSGDLSVYWYQQSLDQGLQFLIQYYNGEERAKGNILERFSAQQFPDLHSELNLSSLELGDSALYFCASSADGTGGNTIYFGEGSWLTVV.

The chain uses TRBV1 and TRBJ1-6. TRBV1 is designated a pseudogene. The CDR3 is 18 residues long. In DNA, the CDR3 is TGCACCAGCAGCCATTCCCCGCCGGGACCGACGTGGGATTCACCCCTCCACTTT. Protein: CTSSHSPPGPTWDSPLHF.

This rearrangement joins TRBV4-1 to TRBJ1-6; 7 bases match TRBD1. V shed 2 bases, J shed 7 bases, and the junction held 8 bases outside the gene matches. Germline-derived CDR1 and CDR2 are MGHRA and YSYEKL. This CDR3 spans 16 amino acids. CDR3 nucleotide sequence: TGCGCCAGCAGCCAAATAAACAGGGGTATCAATTCACCCCTCCACTTT. Amino acid sequence: CASSQINRGINSPLHF.

The chain links TRBV4-1 to TRBJ2-1; TRBD2 matches at 10 bases. CDR1 and CDR2 (germline): MGHRA, YSYEKL. V shed 0 bases and J 4 bases; nucleotides not matched to a gene: 3. The CDR3 is 16 residues long. The CDR3 spells CASSQEGTSAYNEQFF. The CDR3 DNA reads TGCGCCAGCAGCCAAGAGGGGACTAGCGCGTACAATGAGCAGTTCTTC.

The chain joins TRBV15 to TRBJ1-2, with a possible D match to TRBD1 (6 bases). CDR1 and CDR2 (germline): LNHNV, YYDKDF (reference sequence). Trimming cost V 5 bases and J 4 bases, with 14 bases left between them. This CDR3 region has 14 residues. The CDR3 sequence is CATSAPGVSYGYTF. The CDR3 DNA sequence: TGTGCCACCAGCGCCCCAGGGGTTAGCTATGGCTACACCTTC.

V and J are TRBV7-6 and TRBJ2-5, with no clear D. The germline gives CDR1 SGHVS, CDR2 FNYEAQ. The CDR3 is 12 residues long. V was clipped by 0 bases and J by 5 bases, with 4 bases between them. The CDR3 region is CASSLAVETQYF. The CDR3 DNA sequence: TGTGCCAGCAGCTTAGCGGTCGAGACCCAGTACTTC.

CDR3 DNA: TGTGCCAGCAGCCAAGAACTTAGTTCACCCCTCCACTTT. Protein product: CASSQELSSPLHF. V usage is TRBV14 and J usage is TRBJ1-6; unclear D gene. Germline V gene sequence: CDR1 SGHDN, CDR2 FVKESK. V was shortened by 0 bases and J by 9 bases, with 6 bases between the two germline ends. This CDR3 spans 13 amino acids.